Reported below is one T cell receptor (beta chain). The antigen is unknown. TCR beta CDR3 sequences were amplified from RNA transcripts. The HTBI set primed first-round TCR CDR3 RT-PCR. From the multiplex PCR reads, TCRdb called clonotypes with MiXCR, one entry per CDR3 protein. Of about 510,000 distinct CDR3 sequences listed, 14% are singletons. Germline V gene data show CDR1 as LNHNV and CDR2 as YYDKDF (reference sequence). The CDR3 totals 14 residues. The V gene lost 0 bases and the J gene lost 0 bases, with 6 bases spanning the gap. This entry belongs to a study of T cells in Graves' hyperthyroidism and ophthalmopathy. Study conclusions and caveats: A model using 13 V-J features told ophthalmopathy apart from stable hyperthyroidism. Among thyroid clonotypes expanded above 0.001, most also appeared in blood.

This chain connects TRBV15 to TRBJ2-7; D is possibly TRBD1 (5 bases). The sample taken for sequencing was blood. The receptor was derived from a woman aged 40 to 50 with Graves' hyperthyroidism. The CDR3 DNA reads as TGTGCCACCAGCAGAGACAGGGACTCCTACGAGCAGTACTTC. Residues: CATSRDRDSYEQYF.